This T cell receptor (beta chain) was captured by sequencing in a study of T cells in Graves' hyperthyroidism and ophthalmopathy. The study left out patients who had uncontrolled infection, other autoimmune disease, pregnancy or lactation. Regions amplified from RNA transcripts were the TCR beta CDR3 regions. Primed by the HTBI set, a first-round RT-PCR was run on the TCR CDR3. TCRdb passed the multiplex PCR reads through MiXCR, listing each CDR3 protein once. The sample comprises about 290,000 distinct CDR3 sequences, 15% to 20% of which are singletons, and just over 55% rests with the top ten. Material: blood. The TCR comes from a woman aged 55 to 70 with Graves' ophthalmopathy.

CDR3 region: CASSDLSGRSPLHF. The CDR3 DNA sequence: TGTGCCAGCAGTGACTTGTCCGGGCGTTCACCCCTCCACTTT. This chain connects TRBV25-1 to TRBJ1-6; no definite D call. The V and J ends lost 3 bases and 9 bases respectively, with 12 bases between them. Germline V lookup: CDR1 MGHDK, CDR2 SYGVNS. CDR3 length: 14 residues.